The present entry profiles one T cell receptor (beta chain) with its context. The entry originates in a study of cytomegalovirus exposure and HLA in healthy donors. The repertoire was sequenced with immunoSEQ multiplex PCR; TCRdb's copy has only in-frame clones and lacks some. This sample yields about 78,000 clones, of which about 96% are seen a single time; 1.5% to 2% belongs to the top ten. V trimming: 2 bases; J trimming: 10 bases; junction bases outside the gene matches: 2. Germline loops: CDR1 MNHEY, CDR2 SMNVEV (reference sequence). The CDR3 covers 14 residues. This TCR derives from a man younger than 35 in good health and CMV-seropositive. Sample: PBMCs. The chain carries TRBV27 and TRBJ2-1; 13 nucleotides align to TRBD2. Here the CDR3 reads CASSLTSGRGEQFF. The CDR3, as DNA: TGTGCCAGCAGTTTAACTAGCGGGAGGGGGGAGCAGTTCTTC.